What follows are 10 T cell receptor beta chains derived from one specimen sequenced in a study of shared clonotypes between healthy human individuals. Assay used: immunoSEQ multiplex PCR; TCRdb lists only in-frame clones, some missing. The table has around 2.1 million clones, about 93% seen once. CD8 cells regarded as naive lacked CD45RO, were positively chosen for CCR7, and omitted terminally differentiated effector memory CD45RA+ cells. The sequenced sample consisted of naive CD8+ T cells from PBMCs. The source of these receptors is a man younger than 35 in good health. Some clones in this sample may be carry-over from other donors' samples.

For the CDR3, the DNA is TGCGCCAGCAGCTCATACCAAGGGGGGCCAAGTCTGGGAGATACGCAGTATTTT. It translates to CASSSYQGGPSLGDTQYF. The J gene is TRBJ2-3, the V gene TRBV5-1; perhaps D is TRBD1 or TRBD2 (6 bases each). Germline CDR1 and CDR2: SGHRS and YFSETQ. The CDR3 contains 18 residues. V lost 3 bases to trimming and J lost 5 bases, with 25 bases between them. Filled out from reference TRBV5-1 and TRBJ2-3, the complete variable domain reads KAGVTQTPRYLIKTRGQQVTLSCSPISGHRSVSWYQQTPGQGLQFLFEYFSETQRNKGNFPGRFSGRQFSNSRSEMNVSTLELGDSALYLCASSSYQGGPSLGDTQYFGPGTRLTVL.

The chain couples TRBV6-1 to TRBJ2-3, with 7 bases lining up with TRBD2. Germline values: CDR1 MNHNS, CDR2 SASEGT. The CDR3 runs to 14 residues. The V and J ends lost 6 bases and 2 bases, in that order; junction bases with no gene match: 5. CDR3 nucleotides: TGTGCCAGCAGCGGGGACTACACCACAGATACGCAGTATTTT. Residues: CASSGDYTTDTQYF.

This chain links TRBV14 with TRBJ2-5, with no clear D. The J call may not be correct, given that the DNA end is closer to TRBJ2-7. Germline CDR1 SGHDN, CDR2 FVKESK. CDR3 length: 15 amino acids. CDR3 amino acids: CASSQHGRPAYEQYF. For the CDR3, the DNA is TGTGCCAGCAGCCAACACGGGCGCCCAGCCTACGAGCAGTACTTC.

The V and J genes are TRBV29-1 and TRBJ1-2; no clear D gene. There are 14 residues in the CDR3. V was trimmed by 5 bases and J by 4 bases, leaving 17 bases between them. Looked up from germline, CDR1 is SQVTM and CDR2 is ANQGSEA. CDR3 DNA: TGCAGCGTTTCAAGTCCAGCGAGGTCCTATGGCTACACCTTC. Its translation: CSVSSPARSYGYTF. Looking up the rest from reference TRBV29-1 and TRBJ1-2 gives the full variable domain: SAVISQKPSRDICQRGTSLTIQCQVDSQVTMMFWYRQQPGQSLTLIATANQGSEATYESGFVIDKFPISRPNLTFSTLTVSNMSPEDSSIYLCSVSSPARSYGYTFGSGTRLTVV.

This clone was picked up a small number of times. Other DNA sequences in the sample encode the same CDR3. V usage is TRBV27 and J usage is TRBJ1-1; maybe TRBD1 (5 bases). The CDR3 length is 12 residues. Germline V CDR1 and CDR2: MNHEY, SMNVEV (reference sequence). The V end lost 4 bases, the J end lost 5 bases, and 8 bases lay between the germline ends. For the CDR3, the DNA is TGTGCCAGCAGTTCTTCAGGGACTGAAGCTTTCTTT. This codes for CASSSSGTEAFF.

V is TRBV5-6 and J is TRBJ1-1, with no clear D. There are 14 residues in the CDR3. V was trimmed by 2 bases and J by 5 bases, leaving 13 bases between them. Per germline, CDR1 SGHDT and CDR2 YYEEEE. The CDR3 sequence is CASSFTNLRTEAFF. As DNA, the CDR3 is TGTGCCAGCAGCTTCACAAATCTGCGGACTGAAGCTTTCTTT.

This clone was recorded once. The V call is TRBV7-9, the J call TRBJ2-3; TRBD1 matches at 8 bases. The CDR3 sequence is 16 residues long. Trimming at V came to 5 bases and at J to 0 bases, leaving 7 bases not matched to a gene. Per germline, CDR1 SEHNR and CDR2 FQNEAQ (reference sequence). CDR3: CASSADRGSSTDTQYF. CDR3 DNA: TGTGCCAGCAGCGCAGACAGGGGCTCTAGCACAGATACGCAGTATTTT.

The chain combines TRBV19 with TRBJ2-1; TRBD2 aligns across 10 bases. This CDR3 contains 15 residues. Germline loops: CDR1 LNHDA, CDR2 SQIVND (reference sequence). The trim removed 5 bases at V and 7 bases at J, leaving 8 bases unmatched. The CDR3 nucleotides are TGTGCCAGTAGTCTTAGCGGGGGGACCTTTAATGAGCAGTTCTTC. Translation gives CASSLSGGTFNEQFF.

V and J are TRBV29-1 and TRBJ2-2, with 9 bases fitting TRBD1. With V trimmed by 2 bases and J by 4 bases, 2 bases remained unmatched. The CDR3 is 14 amino acids. CDR1 and CDR2 (germline): SQVTM, ANQGSEA. The chain's CDR3 is CSVETGGSTGELFF. CDR3 in DNA: TGCAGCGTTGAAACAGGGGGCAGCACCGGGGAGCTGTTTTTT.

The chain has TRBV7-2 and TRBJ1-1; unclear D gene. The CDR3 covers 13 residues. Trimming left V 5 bases short and J 5 bases short, with 12 bases between. CDR1 and CDR2 from the germline V gene are SGHTA and FQGNSA. DNA for the CDR3: TGTGCCAGCAGCCTCTGGGAGTATACTGAAGCTTTCTTT. Amino acids: CASSLWEYTEAFF.